The 23 T cell receptor beta chains below were found in one sample sequenced in a study of a mutant IDH1 vaccine in newly diagnosed glioma. Specified time point: baseline, week 1 (first vaccination visit). Described treatment: pre-vaccination baseline after standard-of-care therapy. TCRdb's copy holds only in-frame clones and misses some; the assay was immunoSEQ multiplex PCR. The sample includes roughly 99,000 clones, 80% to 90% of them seen just once. The source was PBMCs, collected from a glioma patient treated with radiotherapy, temozolomide or both. The receptors shown here come from a woman aged 45-65 years with glioma.

This clone was seen a handful of times. The genes are TRBV4-1 and TRBJ1-5; D unclear. The germline gives CDR1 MGHRA, CDR2 YSYEKL. This CDR3 has 16 residues. V lost 1 base and J 1 base, leaving 11 bases between the germline ends. The CDR3 coding sequence is TGCGCCAGCAGCCAAGGTGGAGGTCGGAGCAATCAGCCCCAGCATTTT. The encoded protein is CASSQGGGRSNQPQHF.

The rearrangement links TRBV5-1 to TRBJ1-1, with D perhaps matching TRBD1 (6 bases). Trimming removed 1 base from V and 7 bases from J, with 17 bases in between. CDR1 is SGHRS and CDR2 is YFSETQ in the germline V gene. The CDR3 has 15 residues. CDR3 nucleotide sequence: TGCGCCAGCAGCTTGATTCCAGGAGGGACAAGTGAAGCTTTCTTT. Translation gives CASSLIPGGTSEAFF.

The V call is TRBV9, the J call TRBJ1-2; 10 positions match TRBD1. The CDR3 is 18 residues long. J lost 3 bases, V lost 3 bases, and 14 bases had no gene match. CDR1 is SGDLS, CDR2 YYNGEE, per germline. CDR3 amino acids: CASSGFDVDRGRDYGYTF. The CDR3 DNA is TGTGCCAGCAGCGGGTTTGACGTTGACAGGGGGCGCGACTATGGCTACACCTTC.

The V and J genes are TRBV28 and TRBJ2-7; D gene ambiguous. This CDR3 is built from 11 residues. The ends were cut back, 6 bases at V and 3 bases at J, with 6 bases in the middle. CDR1 is MDHEN and CDR2 is SYDVKM in the germline V gene. CDR3 sequence reads: CASRGNYEQYF. The CDR3 DNA is TGTGCCAGCAGGGGCAACTACGAGCAGTACTTC.

This chain connects TRBV7-2 to TRBJ1-3; possible D gene TRBD1, 6 bases. The CDR3 extends over 16 amino acids. Germline CDR1 SGHTA, CDR2 FQGNSA. The V end lost 5 bases, the J end lost 2 bases, and 16 bases lay between the germline ends. The CDR3 sequence is CASSPYARGAGNTIYF. For the CDR3, the DNA is TGTGCCAGCAGCCCCTATGCCAGGGGTGCTGGAAACACCATATATTTT.

This clone was counted a few times. This rearrangement joins TRBV29-1 to TRBJ2-5; D possibly uses TRBD1 or TRBD2 (5 bases each). Germline CDR1 is SQVTM and CDR2 is ANQGSEA. The CDR3 has 12 residues. V lost 7 bases, J lost 3 bases, and 12 bases lay in between. This chain's CDR3 is CSATGTEETQYF. CDR3 in DNA: TGCAGCGCCACCGGGACCGAAGAGACCCAGTACTTC. The whole variable domain, remainder taken from reference TRBV29-1 and TRBJ2-5, is SAVISQKPSRDICQRGTSLTIQCQVDSQVTMMFWYRQQPGQSLTLIATANQGSEATYESGFVIDKFPISRPNLTFSTLTVSNMSPEDSSIYLCSATGTEETQYFGPGTRLLVL.

The chain uses TRBV28 and TRBJ2-5; 7 nucleotides agree with TRBD2. Germline trimming cut 4 bases from V and 2 bases from J; bases unmatched to any gene: 10. Germline CDR1 MDHEN, CDR2 SYDVKM. CDR3 length: 16 residues. The chain's CDR3 is CASSSPGTTLQETQYF. CDR3 nucleotides: TGTGCCAGCAGTTCCCCCGGGACTACCTTACAAGAGACCCAGTACTTC.

The rearrangement joins TRBV13 to TRBJ2-3; possibly TRBD2 for D (6 bases). This CDR3 is built from 15 residues. Trimming removed 1 base from V and 2 bases from J, with 10 bases in between. Germline CDR1 is PRHDT and CDR2 is FYEKMQ (reference sequence). CDR3 region: CASSLEAGNTDTQYF. The CDR3 coding sequence is TGTGCCAGCAGCTTAGAGGCGGGAAACACAGATACGCAGTATTTT.

The V and J genes are TRBV5-1 and TRBJ2-5; 7 nucleotides align to TRBD2. Germline trimming cut 4 bases from V and 3 bases from J; bases unmatched to any gene: 9. This CDR3 is built from 15 residues. The germline CDR1 and CDR2 sequences are SGHRS and YFSETQ. CDR3 loop: CASSKRASGKETQYF. DNA of the CDR3: TGCGCCAGCAGCAAAAGGGCCAGCGGGAAAGAGACCCAGTACTTC.

The chain is built from TRBV5-1 and TRBJ2-7, with TRBD1 matching over 7 bases. This CDR3 spans 15 amino acids. Germline CDR1 is SGHRS and CDR2 is YFSETQ. Unmatched junction bases numbered 8, after V lost 2 bases and J lost 3 bases. The CDR3 spells CASSFDGTEIYEQYF. The CDR3, as DNA: TGCGCCAGCAGCTTCGACGGGACAGAAATCTACGAGCAGTACTTC.

This chain uses TRBV19 with TRBJ2-2; TRBD1 is a possible D gene (5 bases). Germline V CDR1 and CDR2: LNHDA, SQIVND (reference sequence). There are 14 residues in the CDR3. The V and J ends lost 6 bases and 3 bases respectively, with 11 bases between them. CDR3: CASRGQGYTGELFF. CDR3 in DNA: TGTGCCAGTAGAGGGCAGGGTTACACCGGGGAGCTGTTTTTT. The full variable domain, completed using reference TRBV19 and TRBJ2-2, is DGGITQSPKYLFRKEGQNVTLSCEQNLNHDAMYWYRQDPGQGLRLIYYSQIVNDFQKGDIAEGYSVSREKKESFPLTVTSAQKNPTAFYLCASRGQGYTGELFFGEGSRLTVL.

This clone was observed a few times. This sequence joins TRBV4-2 and TRBJ1-4; D is unclear. Per germline, CDR1 LGHNA and CDR2 YNFKEQ. V dropped 4 bases and J dropped 4 bases, with 13 bases sitting between them. The CDR3 is 15 residues long. The CDR3 region is CASSRRAIGNEKLFF. CDR3 nucleotide sequence: TGTGCCAGCAGCCGTAGGGCCATCGGTAATGAAAAACTGTTTTTT.

This chain links TRBV6-5 with TRBJ1-2; D might be TRBD1 (5 bases). The CDR3 loop spans 12 amino acids. CDR1 MNHEY and CDR2 SVGAGI come from the germline V gene. With 4 bases removed from V and 4 bases from J, the gap between germline ends came to 7 bases. The CDR3 loop is CASSFDSYGYTF. DNA for the CDR3: TGTGCCAGCAGTTTCGACAGCTATGGCTACACCTTC.

V gene TRBV6-1 combines with J gene TRBJ2-7; 8 bases fit TRBD1. Trimming at V came to 4 bases and at J to 4 bases, leaving 9 bases not matched to a gene. CDR1 and CDR2 (germline): MNHNS, SASEGT. This CDR3 has 15 residues. CDR3 DNA: TGTGCCAGCAGTGCCCTCGGACAGGGCGCATACGAGCAGTACTTC. It encodes CASSALGQGAYEQYF.

The genes are TRBV7-3 and TRBJ1-1; tentative D call: TRBD1 (6 bases). The CDR3 totals 13 residues. Trimming took off 5 bases at V and 6 bases at J, with 13 bases between the two ends. In germline, CDR1 is SGHTA, CDR2 FQGTGA. The CDR3 is CASSPLEGAEAFF. CDR3 nucleotide sequence: TGTGCCAGCAGCCCTTTGGAGGGGGCTGAAGCTTTCTTT.

This clone was seen only once. V is TRBV11-2 and J is TRBJ1-1, with D perhaps TRBD1 (5 bases). Germline CDR1 and CDR2: SGHAT and FQNNGV. This CDR3 is 13 amino acids long. Trimming cost V 5 bases and J 1 base, with 8 bases left between them. CDR3 sequence reads: CASSQQENTEAFF. DNA for the CDR3: TGTGCCAGCAGCCAACAGGAGAACACTGAAGCTTTCTTT.

The J gene is TRBJ2-5, the V gene TRBV9; 8 nucleotides agree with TRBD2. The germline gives CDR1 SGDLS, CDR2 YYNGEE. Losses at the gene ends were 0 bases for V and 5 bases for J; bases not matched to a gene: 12. CDR3 length: 17 residues. CDR3 in amino acids: CASSVGSSLGGGETQYF. The CDR3 DNA reads TGTGCCAGCAGCGTAGGTTCCTCCCTAGGCGGGGGGGAGACCCAGTACTTC. The full variable domain, rest sourced from reference TRBV9 and TRBJ2-5, is DSGVTQTPKHLITATGQRVTLRCSPRSGDLSVYWYQQSLDQGLQFLIQYYNGEERAKGNILERFSAQQFPDLHSELNLSSLELGDSALYFCASSVGSSLGGGETQYFGPGTRLLVL.

This clone was observed a few times. The rearrangement links TRBV18 to TRBJ1-2; 9 nucleotides line up with TRBD1. V shed 0 bases and J 5 bases; nucleotides not matched to a gene: 4. The CDR3 is 15 residues long. Germline CDR1 KGHSH, CDR2 LQKENI. This chain's CDR3 is CASSPPGTGSYGYTF. The DNA for the CDR3 is TGTGCCAGCTCACCACCCGGGACAGGGTCGTATGGCTACACCTTC.

The chain is built from TRBV4-2 and TRBJ2-2, with unresolved D. Trimming removed 0 bases from V and 0 bases from J, with 8 bases in between. From germline, CDR1 is LGHNA and CDR2 YNFKEQ. The CDR3 runs 16 residues. CDR3 DNA: TGTGCCAGCAGCCAAGATTGGGTGTCGAACACCGGGGAGCTGTTTTTT. Translating it yields CASSQDWVSNTGELFF.

The V call is TRBV29-1, the J call TRBJ2-3; 7 nucleotides agree with TRBD2. Looked up from germline, CDR1 is SQVTM and CDR2 is ANQGSEA. The CDR3 length is 15 residues. Trimming at V came to 7 bases and at J to 2 bases, leaving 12 bases not matched to a gene. The CDR3 sequence: CSATLTGGNTDTQYF. The CDR3 nucleotides are TGCAGCGCCACCCTAACCGGGGGGAACACAGATACGCAGTATTTT.

The chain links TRBV7-2 to TRBJ2-1, with TRBD1 identical over 7 bases. Per germline, CDR1 SGHTA and CDR2 FQGNSA. This CDR3 spans 15 amino acids. The trim removed 5 bases at V and 8 bases at J, leaving 12 bases unmatched. As DNA, the CDR3 is TGTGCCAGCAGCCCCTCGACAGGGACGCACCATGAGCAGTTCTTC. It specifies CASSPSTGTHHEQFF.

The J gene is TRBJ2-2, the V gene TRBV6-1; D not certain. CDR3 length: 15 residues. Trimming took off 5 bases at V and 7 bases at J, with 17 bases between the two ends. Per germline, CDR1 MNHNS and CDR2 SASEGT. CDR3 protein: CASSLGGEYGGELFF. Here the CDR3 DNA reads TGTGCCAGCAGTTTAGGCGGTGAATATGGCGGGGAGCTGTTTTTT.

This clone showed up just once. The identical CDR3 is also encoded by other nucleotide sequences in the sample. The chain couples TRBV19 to TRBJ1-2, with D unclear. V shed 3 bases and J shed 4 bases, with 15 bases lying between them. The CDR3 runs to 15 residues. In germline, CDR1 is LNHDA, CDR2 SQIVND (reference sequence). The CDR3 DNA follows: TGTGCCAGTAGTATGGAACCGCTCCGGGGCTATGGCTACACCTTC. Protein product: CASSMEPLRGYGYTF.